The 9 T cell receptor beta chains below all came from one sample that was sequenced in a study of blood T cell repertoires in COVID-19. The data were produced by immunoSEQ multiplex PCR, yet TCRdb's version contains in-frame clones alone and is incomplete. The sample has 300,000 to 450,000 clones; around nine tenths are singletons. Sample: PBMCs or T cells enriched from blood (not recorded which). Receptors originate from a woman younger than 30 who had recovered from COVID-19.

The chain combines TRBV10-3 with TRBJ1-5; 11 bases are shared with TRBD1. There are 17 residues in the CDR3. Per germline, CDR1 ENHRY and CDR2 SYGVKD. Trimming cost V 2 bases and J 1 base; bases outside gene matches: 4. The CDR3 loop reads CAISERTGGGSNQPQHF. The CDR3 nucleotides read TGTGCCATCAGTGAGCGGACAGGGGGCGGGAGCAATCAGCCCCAGCATTTT.

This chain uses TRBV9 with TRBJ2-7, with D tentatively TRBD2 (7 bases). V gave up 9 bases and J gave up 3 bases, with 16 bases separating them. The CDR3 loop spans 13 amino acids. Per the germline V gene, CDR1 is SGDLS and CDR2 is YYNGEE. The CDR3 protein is CATLGGGNYEQYF. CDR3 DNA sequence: TGTGCCACCTTAGGGGGAGGGAACTACGAGCAGTACTTC.

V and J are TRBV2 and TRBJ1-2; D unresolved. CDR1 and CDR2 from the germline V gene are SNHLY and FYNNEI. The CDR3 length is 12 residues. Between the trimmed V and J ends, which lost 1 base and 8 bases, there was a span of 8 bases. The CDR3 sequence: CASSEGEWGYTF. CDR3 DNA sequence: TGTGCCAGCAGTGAAGGGGAGTGGGGCTACACCTTC. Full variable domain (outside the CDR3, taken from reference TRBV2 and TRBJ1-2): EPEVTQTPSHQVTQMGQEVILRCVPISNHLYFYWYRQILGQKVEFLVSFYNNEISEKSEIFDDQFSVERPDGSNFTLKIRSTKLEDSAMYFCASSEGEWGYTFGSGTRLTVV.

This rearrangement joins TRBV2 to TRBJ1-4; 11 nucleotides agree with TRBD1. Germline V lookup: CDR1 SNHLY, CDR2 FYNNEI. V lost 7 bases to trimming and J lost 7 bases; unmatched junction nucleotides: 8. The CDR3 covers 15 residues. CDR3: CASTTRDRGTEKLFF. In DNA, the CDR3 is TGTGCCAGCACGACCCGGGACAGGGGGACTGAAAAACTGTTTTTT. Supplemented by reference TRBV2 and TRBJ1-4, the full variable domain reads EPEVTQTPSHQVTQMGQEVILRCVPISNHLYFYWYRQILGQKVEFLVSFYNNEISEKSEIFDDQFSVERPDGSNFTLKIRSTKLEDSAMYFCASTTRDRGTEKLFFGSGTQLSVL.

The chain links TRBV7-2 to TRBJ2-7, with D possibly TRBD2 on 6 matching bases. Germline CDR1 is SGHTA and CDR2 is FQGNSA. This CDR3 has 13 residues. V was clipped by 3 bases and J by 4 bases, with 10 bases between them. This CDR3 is CASSLEGTYEQYF. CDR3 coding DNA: TGTGCCAGCAGCTTGGAGGGAACGTACGAGCAGTACTTC.

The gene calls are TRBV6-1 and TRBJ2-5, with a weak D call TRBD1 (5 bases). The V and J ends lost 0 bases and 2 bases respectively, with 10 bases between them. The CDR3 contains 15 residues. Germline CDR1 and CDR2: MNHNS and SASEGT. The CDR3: CASSEALDSQETQYF. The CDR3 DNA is TGTGCCAGCAGTGAAGCCCTAGACAGTCAAGAGACCCAGTACTTC.

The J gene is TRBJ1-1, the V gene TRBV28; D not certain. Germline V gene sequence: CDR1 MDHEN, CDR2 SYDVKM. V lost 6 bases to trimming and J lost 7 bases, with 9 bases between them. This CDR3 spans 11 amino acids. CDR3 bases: TGTGCCAGCAGCAAGAGATTTGAAGCTTTCTTT. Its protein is CASSKRFEAFF.

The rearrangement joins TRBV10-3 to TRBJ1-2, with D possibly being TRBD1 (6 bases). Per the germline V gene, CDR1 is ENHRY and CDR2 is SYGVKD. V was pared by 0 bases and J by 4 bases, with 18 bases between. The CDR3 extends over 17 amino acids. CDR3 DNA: TGTGCCATCAGTGAGTCGAAGGCGACAGGCTACCCCTATGGCTACACCTTC. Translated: CAISESKATGYPYGYTF.

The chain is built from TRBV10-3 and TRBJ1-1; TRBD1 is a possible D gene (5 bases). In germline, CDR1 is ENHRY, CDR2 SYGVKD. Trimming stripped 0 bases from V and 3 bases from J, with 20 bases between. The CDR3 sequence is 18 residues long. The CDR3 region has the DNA TGTGCCATCAGTGAGTCGGGAGTCAGGGAGGGTAGTTACACTGAAGCTTTCTTT. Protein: CAISESGVREGSYTEAFF.